This T cell receptor beta chain was profiled in a study of blood T cell repertoires in COVID-19. The overall study: The United States, Italy and Spain provided the acute and convalescent COVID-19 samples. PBMCs, B-cell-depleted T cells, or T cells were the source of the cDNA or gDNA that made up the material.

Authors' analysis steps: By means of reference gene primer amplification, nucleated cell counts were estimated. The assay was immunoSEQ multiplex PCR, and TCRdb's table has in-frame clones only and misses some. V, J and clone size are taken as reported in that table, and D and trimming were inferred from the DNA itself. The sample holds about 300,000 clones, 85% to 90% seen once. CDR1 is SGDLS, CDR2 YYNGEE, per germline. The length of the CDR3 is 16 residues. The ends lost 4 bases at V and 5 bases at J; junction bases unmatched: 11. The chain carries TRBV9 and TRBJ2-3, with 9 bases matching TRBD2. The TCR comes from a woman between 35 and 50 years old who had recovered from COVID-19. Sequencing input: peripheral blood. The CDR3 DNA is TGTGCCAGCAGCCCGAGCCCGGGACTAGCCGGAGATACGCAGTATTTT. Translated: CASSPSPGLAGDTQYF.